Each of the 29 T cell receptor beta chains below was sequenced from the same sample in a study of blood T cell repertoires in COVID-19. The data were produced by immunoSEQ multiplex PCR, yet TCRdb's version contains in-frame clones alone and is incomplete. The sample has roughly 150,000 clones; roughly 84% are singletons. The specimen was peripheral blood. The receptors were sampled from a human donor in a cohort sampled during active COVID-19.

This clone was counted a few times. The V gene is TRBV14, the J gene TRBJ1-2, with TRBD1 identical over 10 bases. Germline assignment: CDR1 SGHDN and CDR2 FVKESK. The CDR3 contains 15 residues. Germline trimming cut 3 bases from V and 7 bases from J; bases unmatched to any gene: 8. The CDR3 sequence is CASSQFGTGDSGYTF. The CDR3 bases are TGTGCCAGCAGCCAGTTCGGGACAGGGGATTCTGGCTACACCTTC.

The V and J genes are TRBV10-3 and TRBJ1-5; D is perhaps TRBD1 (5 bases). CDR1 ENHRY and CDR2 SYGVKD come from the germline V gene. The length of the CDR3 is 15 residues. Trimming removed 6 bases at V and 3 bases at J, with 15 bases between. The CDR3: CAIRSGGSDNQPQHF. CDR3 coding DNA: TGTGCCATCAGGTCGGGGGGGAGCGACAATCAGCCCCAGCATTTT.

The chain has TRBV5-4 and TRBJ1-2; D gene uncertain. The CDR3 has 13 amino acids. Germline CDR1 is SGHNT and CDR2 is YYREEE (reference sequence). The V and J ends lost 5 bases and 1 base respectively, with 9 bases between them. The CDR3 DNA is TGTGCCAGCAGGCTATCCTATAACTATGGCTACACCTTC. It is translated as CASRLSYNYGYTF. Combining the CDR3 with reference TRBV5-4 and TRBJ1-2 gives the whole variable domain ETGVTQSPTHLIKTRGQQVTLRCSSQSGHNTVSWYQQALGQGPQFIFQYYREEENGRGNFPPRFSGLQFPNYSSELNVNALELDDSALYLCASRLSYNYGYTFGSGTRLTVV.

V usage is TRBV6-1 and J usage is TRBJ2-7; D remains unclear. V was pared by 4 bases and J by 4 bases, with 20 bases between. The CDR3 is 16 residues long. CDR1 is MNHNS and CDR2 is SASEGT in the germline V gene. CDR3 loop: CASSVNRREFWYEQYF. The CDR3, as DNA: TGTGCCAGCAGTGTGAATCGTAGAGAGTTTTGGTACGAGCAGTACTTC.

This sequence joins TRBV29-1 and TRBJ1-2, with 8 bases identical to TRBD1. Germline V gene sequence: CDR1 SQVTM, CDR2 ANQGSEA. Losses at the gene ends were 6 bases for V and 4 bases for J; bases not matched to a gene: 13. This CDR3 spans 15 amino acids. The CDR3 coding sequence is TGCAGCGTAGGAAGTAGCTGGACAGGGATCTATGGCTACACCTTC. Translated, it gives CSVGSSWTGIYGYTF. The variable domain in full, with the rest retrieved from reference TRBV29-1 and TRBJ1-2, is SAVISQKPSRDICQRGTSLTIQCQVDSQVTMMFWYRQQPGQSLTLIATANQGSEATYESGFVIDKFPISRPNLTFSTLTVSNMSPEDSSIYLCSVGSSWTGIYGYTFGSGTRLTVV.

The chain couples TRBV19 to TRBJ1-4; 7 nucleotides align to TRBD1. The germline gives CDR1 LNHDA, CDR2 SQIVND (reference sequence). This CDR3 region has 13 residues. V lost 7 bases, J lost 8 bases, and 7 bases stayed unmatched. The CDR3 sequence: CASKGGPAEKLFF. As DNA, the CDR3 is TGTGCCAGTAAAGGGGGCCCAGCCGAAAAACTGTTTTTT.

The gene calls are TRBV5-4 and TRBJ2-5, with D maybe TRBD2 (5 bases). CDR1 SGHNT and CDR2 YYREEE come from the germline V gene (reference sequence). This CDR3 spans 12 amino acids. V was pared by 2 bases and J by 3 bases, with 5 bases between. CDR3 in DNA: TGTGCCAGCAGCTTCGGGGAAGAGACCCAGTACTTC. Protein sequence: CASSFGEETQYF. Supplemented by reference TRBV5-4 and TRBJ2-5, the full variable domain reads ETGVTQSPTHLIKTRGQQVTLRCSSQSGHNTVSWYQQALGQGPQFIFQYYREEENGRGNFPPRFSGLQFPNYSSELNVNALELDDSALYLCASSFGEETQYFGPGTRLLVL.

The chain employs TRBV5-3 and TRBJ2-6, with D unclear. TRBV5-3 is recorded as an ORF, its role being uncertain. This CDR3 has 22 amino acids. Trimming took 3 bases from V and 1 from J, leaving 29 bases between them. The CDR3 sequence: CARSYTVFKSFDTLSGANVLTF. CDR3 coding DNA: TGTGCCAGAAGCTATACAGTGTTTAAAAGTTTCGATACTCTGTCTGGGGCCAACGTCCTGACTTTC.

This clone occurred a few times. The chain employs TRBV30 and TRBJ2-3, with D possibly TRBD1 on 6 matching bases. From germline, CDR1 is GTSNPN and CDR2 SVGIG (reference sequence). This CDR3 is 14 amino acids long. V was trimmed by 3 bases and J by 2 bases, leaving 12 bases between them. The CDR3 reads CAWSETGPTDTQYF. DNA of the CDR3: TGTGCCTGGAGCGAGACAGGACCCACAGATACGCAGTATTTT.

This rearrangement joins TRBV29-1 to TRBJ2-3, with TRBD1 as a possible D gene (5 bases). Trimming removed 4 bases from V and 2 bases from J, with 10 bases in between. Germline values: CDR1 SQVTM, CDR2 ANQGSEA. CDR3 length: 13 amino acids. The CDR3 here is CSVGKGFTDTQYF. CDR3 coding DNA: TGCAGCGTTGGGAAGGGGTTCACAGATACGCAGTATTTT.

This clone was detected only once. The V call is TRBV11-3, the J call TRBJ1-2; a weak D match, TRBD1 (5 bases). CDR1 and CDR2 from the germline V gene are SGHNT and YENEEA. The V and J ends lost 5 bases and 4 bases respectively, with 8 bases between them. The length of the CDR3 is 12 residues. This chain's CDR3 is CASSIGGYGYTF. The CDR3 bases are TGTGCCAGCAGCATCGGGGGCTATGGCTACACCTTC.

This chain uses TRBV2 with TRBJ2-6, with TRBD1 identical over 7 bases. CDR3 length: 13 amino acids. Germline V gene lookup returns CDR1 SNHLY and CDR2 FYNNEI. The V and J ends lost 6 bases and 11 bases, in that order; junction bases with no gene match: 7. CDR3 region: CASRGQSLDVLTF. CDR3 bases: TGTGCCAGCAGGGGACAGTCCTTGGACGTCCTGACTTTC.

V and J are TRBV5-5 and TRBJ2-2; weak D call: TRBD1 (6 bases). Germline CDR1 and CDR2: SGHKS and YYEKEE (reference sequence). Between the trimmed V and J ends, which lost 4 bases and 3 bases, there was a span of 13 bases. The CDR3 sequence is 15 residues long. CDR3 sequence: CASSTTGSYTGELFF. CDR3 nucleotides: TGTGCCAGCAGCACCACAGGGTCGTACACCGGGGAGCTGTTTTTT.

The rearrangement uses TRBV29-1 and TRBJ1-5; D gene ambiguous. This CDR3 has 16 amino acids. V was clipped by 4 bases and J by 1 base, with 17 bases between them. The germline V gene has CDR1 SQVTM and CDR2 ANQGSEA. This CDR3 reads CSVVPSIPGSNQPQHF. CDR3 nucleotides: TGCAGCGTTGTACCCAGTATTCCGGGAAGCAATCAGCCCCAGCATTTT.

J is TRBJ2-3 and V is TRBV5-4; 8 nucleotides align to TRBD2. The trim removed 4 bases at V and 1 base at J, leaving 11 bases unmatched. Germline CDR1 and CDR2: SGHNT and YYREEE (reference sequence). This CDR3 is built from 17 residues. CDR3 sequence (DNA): TGTGCCAGCAGCGCTTTACTTGTAGCGGGGCGCACAGATACGCAGTATTTT. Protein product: CASSALLVAGRTDTQYF. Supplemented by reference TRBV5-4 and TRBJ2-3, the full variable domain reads ETGVTQSPTHLIKTRGQQVTLRCSSQSGHNTVSWYQQALGQGPQFIFQYYREEENGRGNFPPRFSGLQFPNYSSELNVNALELDDSALYLCASSALLVAGRTDTQYFGPGTRLTVL.

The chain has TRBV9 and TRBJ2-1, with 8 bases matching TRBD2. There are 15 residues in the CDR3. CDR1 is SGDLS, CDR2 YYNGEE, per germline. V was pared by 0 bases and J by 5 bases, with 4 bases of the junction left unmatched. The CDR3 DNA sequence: TGTGCCAGCAGCGTAGCGGGACTAGACCACAATGAGCAGTTCTTC. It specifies CASSVAGLDHNEQFF.

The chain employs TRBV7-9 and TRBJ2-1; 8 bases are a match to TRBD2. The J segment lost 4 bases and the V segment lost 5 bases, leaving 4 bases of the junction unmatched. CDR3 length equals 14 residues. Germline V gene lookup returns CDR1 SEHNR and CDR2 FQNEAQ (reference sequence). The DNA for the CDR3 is TGTGCCAGCAGCCCTCGGGAGGGGTACAATGAGCAGTTCTTC. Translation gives CASSPREGYNEQFF. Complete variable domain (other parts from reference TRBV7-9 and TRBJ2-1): DTGVSQNPRHKITKRGQNVTFRCDPISEHNRLYWYRQTLGQGPEFLTYFQNEAQLEKSRLLSDRFSAERPKGSFSTLEIQRTEQGDSAMYLCASSPREGYNEQFFGPGTRLTVL.

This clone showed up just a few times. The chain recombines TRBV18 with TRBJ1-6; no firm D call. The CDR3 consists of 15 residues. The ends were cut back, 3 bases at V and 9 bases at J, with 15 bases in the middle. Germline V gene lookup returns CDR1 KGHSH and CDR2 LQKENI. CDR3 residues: CASSPWGGDGSPLHF. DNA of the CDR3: TGTGCCAGCTCACCGTGGGGAGGAGATGGTTCACCCCTCCACTTT.

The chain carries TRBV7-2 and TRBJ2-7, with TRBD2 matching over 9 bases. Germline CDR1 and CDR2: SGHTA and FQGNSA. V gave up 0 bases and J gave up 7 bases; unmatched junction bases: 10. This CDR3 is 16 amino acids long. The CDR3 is CASSLAASGVKGEQYV. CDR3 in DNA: TGTGCCAGCAGCTTAGCGGCTAGCGGGGTGAAGGGTGAGCAGTACGTC.

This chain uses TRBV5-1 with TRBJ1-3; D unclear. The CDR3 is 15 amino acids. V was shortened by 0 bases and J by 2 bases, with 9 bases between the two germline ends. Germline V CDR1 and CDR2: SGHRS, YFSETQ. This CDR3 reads CASSLAGSAGNTIYF. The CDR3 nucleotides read TGCGCCAGCAGCTTGGCTGGTTCGGCTGGAAACACCATATATTTT.

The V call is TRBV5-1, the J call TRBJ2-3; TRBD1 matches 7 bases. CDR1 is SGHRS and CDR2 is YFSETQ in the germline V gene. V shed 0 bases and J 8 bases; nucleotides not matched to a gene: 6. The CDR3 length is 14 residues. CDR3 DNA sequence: TGCGCCAGCAGCTTGGGACAGGGTCTTGCTACGCAGTATTTT. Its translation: CASSLGQGLATQYF. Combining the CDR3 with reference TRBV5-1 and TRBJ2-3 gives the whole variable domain KAGVTQTPRYLIKTRGQQVTLSCSPISGHRSVSWYQQTPGQGLQFLFEYFSETQRNKGNFPGRFSGRQFSNSRSEMNVSTLELGDSALYLCASSLGQGLATQYFGPGTRLTVL.

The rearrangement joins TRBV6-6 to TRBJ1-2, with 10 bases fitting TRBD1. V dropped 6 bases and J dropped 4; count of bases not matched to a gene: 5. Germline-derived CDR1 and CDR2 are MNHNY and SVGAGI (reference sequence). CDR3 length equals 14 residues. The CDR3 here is CASSRQGAIYGYTF. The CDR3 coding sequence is TGTGCCAGCAGCCGACAGGGGGCGATCTATGGCTACACCTTC.

The CDR3 DNA follows: TGTGCCAGCAGCGGTGGGGCCAACGTCCTGACTTTC. Its translation is CASSGGANVLTF. V gene TRBV6-6 combines with J gene TRBJ2-6; D not certain. Germline V lookup: CDR1 MNHNY, CDR2 SVGAGI (reference sequence). V shed 6 bases and J shed 3 bases, with 3 bases lying between them. The CDR3 sequence is 12 residues long.

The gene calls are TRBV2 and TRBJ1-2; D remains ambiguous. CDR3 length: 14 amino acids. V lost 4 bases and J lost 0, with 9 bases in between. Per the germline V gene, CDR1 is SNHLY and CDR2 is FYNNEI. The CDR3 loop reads CASSAVRANYGYTF. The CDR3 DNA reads TGTGCCAGCAGTGCGGTCCGAGCTAACTATGGCTACACCTTC. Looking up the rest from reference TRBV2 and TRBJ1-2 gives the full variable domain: EPEVTQTPSHQVTQMGQEVILRCVPISNHLYFYWYRQILGQKVEFLVSFYNNEISEKSEIFDDQFSVERPDGSNFTLKIRSTKLEDSAMYFCASSAVRANYGYTFGSGTRLTVV.

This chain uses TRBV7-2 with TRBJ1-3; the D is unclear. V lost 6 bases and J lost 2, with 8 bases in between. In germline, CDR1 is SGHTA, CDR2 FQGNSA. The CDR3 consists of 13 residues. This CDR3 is CASRYAAGNTIYF. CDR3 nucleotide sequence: TGTGCCAGCAGATACGCGGCTGGAAACACCATATATTTT. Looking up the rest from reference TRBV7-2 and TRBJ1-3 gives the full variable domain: GAGVSQSPSNKVTEKGKDVELRCDPISGHTALYWYRQSLGQGLEFLIYFQGNSAPDKSGLPSDRFSAERTGGSVSTLTIQRTQQEDSAVYLCASRYAAGNTIYFGEGSWLTVV.

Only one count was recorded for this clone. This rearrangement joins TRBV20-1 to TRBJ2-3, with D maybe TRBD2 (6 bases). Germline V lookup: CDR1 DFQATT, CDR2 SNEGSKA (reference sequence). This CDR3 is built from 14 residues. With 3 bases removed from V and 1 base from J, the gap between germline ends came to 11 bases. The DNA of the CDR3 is TGCAGTGCTAGTTACGCGGGACGCACAGATACGCAGTATTTT. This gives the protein CSASYAGRTDTQYF.

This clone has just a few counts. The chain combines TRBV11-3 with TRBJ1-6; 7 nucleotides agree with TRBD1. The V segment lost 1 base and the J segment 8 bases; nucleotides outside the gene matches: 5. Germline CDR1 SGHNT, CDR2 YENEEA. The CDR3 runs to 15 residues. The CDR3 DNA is TGTGCCAGCAGCTTAGTTTCGGGACAGTATTCACCCCTCCACTTT. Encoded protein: CASSLVSGQYSPLHF. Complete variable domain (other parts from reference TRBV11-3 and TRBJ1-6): EAGVVQSPRYKIIEKKQPVAFWCNPISGHNTLYWYLQNLGQGPELLIRYENEEAVDDSQLPKDRFSAERLKGVDSTLKIQPAELGDSAVYLCASSLVSGQYSPLHFGNGTRLTVT.

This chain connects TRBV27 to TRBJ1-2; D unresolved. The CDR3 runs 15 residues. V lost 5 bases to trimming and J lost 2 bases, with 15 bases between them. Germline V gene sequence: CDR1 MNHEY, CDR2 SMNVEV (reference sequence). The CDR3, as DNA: TGTGCCAGCAGTGGCCGAACTGCAGGAAACTATGGCTACACCTTC. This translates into CASSGRTAGNYGYTF.

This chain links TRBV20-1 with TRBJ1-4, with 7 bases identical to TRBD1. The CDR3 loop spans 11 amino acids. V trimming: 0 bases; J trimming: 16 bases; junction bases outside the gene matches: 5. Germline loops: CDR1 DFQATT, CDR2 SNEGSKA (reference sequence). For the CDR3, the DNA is TGCAGTGCTAGAGATACGGGACAGCAGTTTTTT. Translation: CSARDTGQQFF.